This T cell receptor beta chain was identified in a study of shared clonotypes between healthy human individuals. A remark on this clone: The target antigen is unknown.

Naive CD8 cells were CD45RO-negative, positively selected for CCR7, excluding terminally differentiated effector memory CD45RA+ cells. The study, taken as a whole, reports: Generally, naive subsets came out with larger estimated richness than memory subsets.

Produced via immunoSEQ multiplex PCR; TCRdb's table is partial and in-frame only. The data contain millions of clones, around 96% of them seen just once; the ten biggest clones take up 1.1%. Trimming removed 4 bases from V and 6 bases from J, with 11 bases in between. This CDR3 comprises 12 residues. Germline V gene sequence: CDR1 SGHDT, CDR2 YYEEEE. Sequenced input: naive CD8+ T cells sorted from blood. The source is a young man in good health. This chain uses TRBV5-6 with TRBJ2-7; D possibly uses TRBD1 or TRBD2 (6 bases each). This chain's CDR3 is CASSIGGGEQYF. DNA of the CDR3: TGTGCCAGCAGCATCGGGGGCGGCGAGCAGTACTTC. Filled out from reference TRBV5-6 and TRBJ2-7, the complete variable domain reads DAGVTQSPTHLIKTRGQQVTLRCSPKSGHDTVSWYQQALGQGPQFIFQYYEEEERQRGNFPDRFSGHQFPNYSSELNVNALLLGDSALYLCASSIGGGEQYFGPGTRLTVT.